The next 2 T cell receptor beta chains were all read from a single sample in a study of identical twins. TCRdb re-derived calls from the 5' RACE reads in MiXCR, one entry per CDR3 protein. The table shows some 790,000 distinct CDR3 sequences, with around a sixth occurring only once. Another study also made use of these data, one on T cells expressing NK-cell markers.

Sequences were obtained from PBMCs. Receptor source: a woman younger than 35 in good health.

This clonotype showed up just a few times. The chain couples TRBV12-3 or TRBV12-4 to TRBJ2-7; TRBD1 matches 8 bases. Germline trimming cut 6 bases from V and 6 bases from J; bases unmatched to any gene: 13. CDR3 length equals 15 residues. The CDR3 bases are TGTGCCAGCAGACCCGACAGGGGTCAGTCCAGCGAGCAGTACTTC. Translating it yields CASRPDRGQSSEQYF.

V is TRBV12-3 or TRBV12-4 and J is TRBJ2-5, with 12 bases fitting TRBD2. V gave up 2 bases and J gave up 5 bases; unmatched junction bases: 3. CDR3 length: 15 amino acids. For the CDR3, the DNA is TGTGCCAGCAGTTTACTAGCGGGAGGGCCGGAGACCCAGTACTTC. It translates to CASSLLAGGPETQYF.